Included here is one T cell receptor beta chain sequence, with context. What it binds is unknown. This sample is part of a study of CXCR3-negative and CXCR3-positive naive CD8 T cells. Study-level points and caveats: CXCR3-negative naive cells had less hydrophobic TRB CDR3s than did CXCR3-positive naive cells.

The study made its TRB cDNA libraries by 5' RACE, adding UMI labels. TCRdb reanalyzed the 5' RACE reads, giving one entry per CDR3 protein sequence and no DNA. Reported are 150,000 or so distinct CDR3 sequences; the ten largest clones contain 0.45% to 0.55%. There are 14 residues in the CDR3. Per the germline V gene, CDR1 is SGHRS and CDR2 is YFSETQ. The V and J genes are TRBV5-1 and TRBJ2-7; TCRdb selects TRBD2, and the lack of DNA leaves this call unchecked. Sequenced input: naive CXCR3+ CD8+ T cells from blood. Indicated subset: CD45RO-CCR7+CD27+CD95- naive CD8+ T cells expressing CXCR3 (TNR3+). The receptor comes from a human donor in good health. Some clones in this sample may be carry-over from other donors' samples. CDR3 amino acids: CASTEASEAYEQYF. The entire variable domain, with the rest obtained from reference TRBV5-1 and TRBJ2-7, is as follows: KAGVTQTPRYLIKTRGQQVTLSCSPISGHRSVSWYQQTPGQGLQFLFEYFSETQRNKGNFPGRFSGRQFSNSRSEMNVSTLELGDSALYLCASTEASEAYEQYFGPGTRLTVT.